Sequencing of this T cell receptor beta chain was carried out in a study of shared clonotypes between healthy human individuals. General study findings and limits: Memory subsets had estimated richness that was generally smaller than that of naive subsets. When naive CD4 clonotypes were compared across a handful of donors, 4% to 6.5% were shared.

The V and J ends lost 0 bases and 3 bases, in that order; junction bases with no gene match: 4. The CDR3 extends over 15 amino acids. Germline-derived CDR1 and CDR2 are MNHNY and SVGAGI (reference sequence). Details on this clone: No antigen is known for it.

Clones were sequenced by immunoSEQ multiplex PCR, and TCRdb holds only the in-frame ones, with some missing. Here the sample spans 1.6 million or so clones, roughly 96% being singletons. The sequencing input was naive CD4+ T cells sorted from blood. Subset: CD45RA+ positively selected. The chain is built from TRBV6-6 and TRBJ2-7; TRBD1 matches at 8 bases. The receptor's source is a man aged 30 to 45 in good health. Here the CDR3 reads CASSYSGQVNYEQYF. The CDR3 coding sequence is TGTGCCAGCAGTTACTCGGGACAGGTCAACTACGAGCAGTACTTC.